Described below is a single TCR beta chain sequence and its context. Its antigen remains unidentified. This sample is drawn from a study of T cell responses to AZD1222 COVID-19 vaccine. Germline CDR1 MNHEY, CDR2 SMNVEV (reference sequence). This CDR3 region has 14 residues. V was clipped by 6 bases and J by 6 bases; unmatched bases: 10. Sequencing was performed with immunoSEQ multiplex PCR; in TCRdb, only in-frame clones are kept and a portion is missing. The sample carries around 100,000 clones, 90% recorded once. Study-level points and caveats: Two doses of AZD1222 preceded a rise in Spike-specific TCR breadth and depth. In a largely white British group with more females than males, clonal diversity was possibly underestimated.

The source of this sequence is an adult in good health. The gene calls are TRBV27 and TRBJ1-2; 7 bases fit TRBD1. Sequences were derived from peripheral blood, sampled on day 0 of AZD1222 vaccination. CDR3 in amino acids: CASSRGGGSNGYTF. In DNA form, the CDR3 reads TGTGCCAGCAGCCGGGGAGGGGGCAGTAATGGCTACACCTTC.